These T cell receptor beta chains were read from a single sample in a study of shared clonotypes between healthy human individuals. The protocol was immunoSEQ multiplex PCR, while the TCRdb copy is restricted to in-frame clones and leaves out a portion. Of 2.3 million or so clones in the sample, about 92% are singletons; the top ten hold about 0.37%. Sequencing was performed on naive CD4+ T cells from PBMCs. The receptors here all came from a man in his late teens or twenties in good health. Some clones in this sample may be carry-over from other donors' samples. Both conserved end residues are part of each CDR3. A D gene is named only where the DNA matches it firmly. Clone sizes are given selectively: once, few, many, or a class where the clone is expanded.

.,.,TRBV7-8,TRBJ2-2,TGTGCCAGCAGCTTACTCGGCAGGGGGAGGTTGGCCGGGGAGCTGTTTTTT,CASSLLGRGRLAGELFF
.,.,TRBV4-3,TRBJ2-5,TGCGCCAGCAGCCAAGAGTTAACGGGCAGAGGATACGAGACCCAGTACTTC,CASSQELTGRGYETQYF
once,.,TRBV19,TRBJ1-2,TGTGCCAGTAACGATTACGGACCCTATGGCTACACCTTC,CASNDYGPYGYTF
.,.,TRBV18,TRBJ1-4,TGTGCCAGCTCACCACGGAGTGCAACTAATGAAAAACTGTTTTTT,CASSPRSATNEKLFF
.,.,TRBV19,TRBJ2-1,TGTGCCAGTTCTATGGGCGGGACCTGGGATGAGCAGTTCTTC,CASSMGGTWDEQFF
once,.,TRBV29-1,TRBJ1-1,TGCAGCGAGGAGACACCCCAGGGCACTGAAGCTTTCTTT,CSEETPQGTEAFF
once,TRBD2,TRBV6-5,TRBJ2-7,TGTGCCAGCAGAGTCATAGCGGGAGATTCAGAGGAGCAGTACTTC,CASRVIAGDSEEQYF
.,TRBD2,TRBV28,TRBJ2-7,TGTGCCAGCAGTCTTCTAGCGGCCAGCTCCTACGAGCAGTACTTC,CASSLLAASSYEQYF
.,TRBD2,TRBV12-5,TRBJ2-2,TGTGCTAGTGGTTTGGTAATGAGCGGGAGGTCCACCGGGGAGCTGTTTTTT,CASGLVMSGRSTGELFF
once,.,TRBV2,TRBJ1-3,TGTGCCAGCAGGGGTAAGATCTCTGGAAACACCATATATTTT,CASRGKISGNTIYF
.,TRBD1,TRBV28,TRBJ1-5,TGTGCCACCCAACCTCCGGACAGGGGCAATCAGCCCCAGCATTTT,CATQPPDRGNQPQHF
.,.,TRBV5-4,TRBJ2-6,TGTGCCAGCAGCGAGGACAGCCTTTTGGCCAACGTCCTGACTTTC,CASSEDSLLANVLTF
.,TRBD2,TRBV2,TRBJ2-3,TGTGCCAGCAGGACTAGCGGCTTCACAGATACGCAGTATTTT,CASRTSGFTDTQYF
.,.,TRBV4-2,TRBJ2-3,TGTGCCAGCAGCCAAGATTGGGGAACAGATACGCAGTATTTT,CASSQDWGTDTQYF
.,.,TRBV27,TRBJ2-7,TGTGCCAGCAGTTTATCCAGGGCCCAAGGGCAGTACTTC,CASSLSRAQGQYF